The text below deals with one T cell receptor beta chain. Its antigen is undetermined. With 0 bases clipped from V and 5 bases from J, the junction kept 5 bases outside the gene matches. The CDR3 loop spans 16 amino acids. Germline V gives CDR1 MNHEY, CDR2 SVGAGI. The source of the sample is a study of cytomegalovirus exposure and HLA in healthy donors. Study outcomes and limitations: The study put under 200 TCR beta chains on its list as cytomegalovirus-associated.

Only in-frame clones appear in the TCRdb table, and some are missing; sequencing was by immunoSEQ multiplex PCR. The repertoire has approximately 230,000 clones, roughly 90% of them found once; the top ten carry around 12%. This clonotype originated in a man between 18 and 29 years old in good health and CMV-seropositive. The sequenced sample consisted of PBMCs. The chain has TRBV6-5 and TRBJ2-5; 11 positions match TRBD1. CDR3 DNA: TGTGCCAGCAGTTACTCTCGGGGACAGGGGGTCGAGACCCAGTACTTC. Translation: CASSYSRGQGVETQYF.